This T cell receptor (beta chain) was identified during a study of metastatic and nonmetastatic thyroid tumors. CDR1 and CDR2 from the germline V gene are GTSNPN and SVGIG (reference sequence). This CDR3 contains 15 residues. All patients reached thyroid surgery having received no treatment beforehand. Original processing methods: Differences in CDR3 between clinicopathological groups were drawn on to build a classifier intended to discriminate distant-metastatic papillary thyroid cancer patients. TCRdb re-clonotyped the PCR reads through MiXCR. The V and J calls follow TCRdb's processing rather than the paper's. The table includes over 20,000 clones, roughly an eighth detected once. In regard to this clone: A junction end diverges from the germline sequence, so it may reflect a read error.

The receptor's source is a female donor with papillary thyroid cancer or a benign thyroid nodule (not recorded which). Some clones in this sample may be carry-over from other donors' samples. The rearrangement links TRBV30 to TRBJ2-3; D remains unclear. Source material: blood. The CDR3 reads CSWSVEAMRVDTQYF. For the CDR3, the DNA is TGTTCCTGGAGTGTAGAAGCGATGAGAGTAGATACGCAGTATTTT.